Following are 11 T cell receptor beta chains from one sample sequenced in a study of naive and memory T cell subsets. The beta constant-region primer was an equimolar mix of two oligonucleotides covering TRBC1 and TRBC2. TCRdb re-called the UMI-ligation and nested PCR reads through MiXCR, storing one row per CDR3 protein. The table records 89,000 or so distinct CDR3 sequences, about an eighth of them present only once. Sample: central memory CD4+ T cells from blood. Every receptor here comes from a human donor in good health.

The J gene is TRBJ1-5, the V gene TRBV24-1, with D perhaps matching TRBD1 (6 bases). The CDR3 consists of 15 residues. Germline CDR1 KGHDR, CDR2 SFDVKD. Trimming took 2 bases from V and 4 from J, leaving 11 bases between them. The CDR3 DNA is TGTGCCACCAGTGATTCAAACAGGGTAAATCAGCCCCAGCATTTT. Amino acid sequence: CATSDSNRVNQPQHF.

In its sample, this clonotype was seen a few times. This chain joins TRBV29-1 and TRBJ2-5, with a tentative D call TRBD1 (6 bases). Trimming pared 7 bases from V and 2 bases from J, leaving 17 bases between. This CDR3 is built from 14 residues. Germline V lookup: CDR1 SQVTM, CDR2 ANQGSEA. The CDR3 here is CSATVGTQQETQYF. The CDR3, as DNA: TGCAGCGCGACCGTCGGGACACAGCAAGAGACCCAGTACTTC.

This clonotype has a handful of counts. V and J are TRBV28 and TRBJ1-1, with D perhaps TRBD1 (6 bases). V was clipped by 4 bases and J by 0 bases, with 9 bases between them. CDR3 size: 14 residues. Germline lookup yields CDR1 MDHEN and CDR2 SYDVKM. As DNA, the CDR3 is TGTGCCAGCAGTTCGACAGGACTGAACACTGAAGCTTTCTTT. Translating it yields CASSSTGLNTEAFF.

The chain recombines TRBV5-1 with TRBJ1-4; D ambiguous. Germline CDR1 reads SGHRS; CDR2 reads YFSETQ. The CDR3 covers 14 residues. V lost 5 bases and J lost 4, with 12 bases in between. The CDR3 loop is CASRTSPINEKLFF. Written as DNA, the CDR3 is TGCGCCAGCAGAACCAGCCCGATTAATGAAAAACTGTTTTTT.

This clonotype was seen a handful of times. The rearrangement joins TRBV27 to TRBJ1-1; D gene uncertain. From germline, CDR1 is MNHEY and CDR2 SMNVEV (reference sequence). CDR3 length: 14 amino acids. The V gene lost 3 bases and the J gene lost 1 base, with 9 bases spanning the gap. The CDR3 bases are TGTGCCAGCAGTTTGTGGGGAGCGAACACTGAAGCTTTCTTT. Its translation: CASSLWGANTEAFF.

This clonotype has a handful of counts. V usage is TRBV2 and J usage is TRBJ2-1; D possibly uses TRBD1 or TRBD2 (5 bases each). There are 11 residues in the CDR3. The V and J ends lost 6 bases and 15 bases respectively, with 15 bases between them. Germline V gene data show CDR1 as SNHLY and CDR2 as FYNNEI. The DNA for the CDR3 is TGTGCCAGCAGCCCGGGGCAGGGCCCGTTCTTC. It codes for CASSPGQGPFF.

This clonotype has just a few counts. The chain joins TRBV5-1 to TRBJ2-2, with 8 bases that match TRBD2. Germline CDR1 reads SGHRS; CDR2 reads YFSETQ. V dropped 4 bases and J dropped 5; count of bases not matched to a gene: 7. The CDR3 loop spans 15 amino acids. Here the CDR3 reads CASSPVGLATGELFF. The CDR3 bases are TGCGCCAGCAGCCCGGTAGGACTAGCTACCGGGGAGCTGTTTTTT.

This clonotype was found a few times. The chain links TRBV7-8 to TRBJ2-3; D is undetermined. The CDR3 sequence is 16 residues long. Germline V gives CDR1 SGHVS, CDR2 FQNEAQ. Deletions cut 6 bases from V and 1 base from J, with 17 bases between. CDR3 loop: CASSPDLRRRTDTQYF. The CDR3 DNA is TGTGCCAGCAGTCCCGATCTTCGTCGTCGCACAGATACGCAGTATTTT.

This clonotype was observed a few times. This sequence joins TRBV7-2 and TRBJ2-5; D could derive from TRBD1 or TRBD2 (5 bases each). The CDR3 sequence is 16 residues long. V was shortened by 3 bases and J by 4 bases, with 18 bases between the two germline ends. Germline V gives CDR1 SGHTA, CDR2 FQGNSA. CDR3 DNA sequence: TGTGCCAGCAGCTTCGGGGCCCAGCGTCCCTTAGAGACCCAGTACTTC. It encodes CASSFGAQRPLETQYF.

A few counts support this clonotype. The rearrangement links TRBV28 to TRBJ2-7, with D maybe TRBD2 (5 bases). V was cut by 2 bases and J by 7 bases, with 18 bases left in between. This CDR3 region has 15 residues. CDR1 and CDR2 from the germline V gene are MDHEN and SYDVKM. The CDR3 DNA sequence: TGTGCCAGCAGTTTAGTAGCTGCGGGTATAGGGGAGCAGTACTTC. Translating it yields CASSLVAAGIGEQYF.

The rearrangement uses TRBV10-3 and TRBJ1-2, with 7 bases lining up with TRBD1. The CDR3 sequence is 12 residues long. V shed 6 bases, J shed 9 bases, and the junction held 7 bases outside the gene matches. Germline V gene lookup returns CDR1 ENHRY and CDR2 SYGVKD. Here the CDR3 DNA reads TGTGCCATCAGGACCACAGGGGCCAGCTACACCTTC. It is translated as CAIRTTGASYTF.